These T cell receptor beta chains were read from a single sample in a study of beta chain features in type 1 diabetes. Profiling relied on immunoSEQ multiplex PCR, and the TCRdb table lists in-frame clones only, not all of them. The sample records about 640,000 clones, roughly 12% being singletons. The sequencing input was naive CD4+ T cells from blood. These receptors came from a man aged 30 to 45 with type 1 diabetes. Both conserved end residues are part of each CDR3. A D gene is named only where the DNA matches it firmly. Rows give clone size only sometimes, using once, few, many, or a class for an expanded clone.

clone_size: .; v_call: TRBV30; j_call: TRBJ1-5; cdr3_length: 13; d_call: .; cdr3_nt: TGTGCCTGGAGTATCAAAGGGGATCAGCCCCAGCATTTT; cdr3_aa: CAWSIKGDQPQHF
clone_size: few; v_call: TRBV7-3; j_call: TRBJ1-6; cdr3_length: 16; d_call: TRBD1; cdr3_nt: TGTGCCAGCAGCTTGTCCGGACAGGATTATAATTCACCCCTCCACTTT; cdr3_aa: CASSLSGQDYNSPLHF
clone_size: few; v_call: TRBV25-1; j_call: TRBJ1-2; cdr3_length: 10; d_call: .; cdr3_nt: TGTGCCAGCAGTGGGAATGGCTACACCTTC; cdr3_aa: CASSGNGYTF
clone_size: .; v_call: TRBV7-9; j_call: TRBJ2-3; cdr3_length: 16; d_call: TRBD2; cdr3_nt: TGTGCCAGCAGACTACCGGGGGGGCGAAGCACAGATACGCAGTATTTT; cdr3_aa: CASRLPGGRSTDTQYF
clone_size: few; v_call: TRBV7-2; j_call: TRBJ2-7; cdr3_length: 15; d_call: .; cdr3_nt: TGTGCCAGCAGCTTAGCTGGCGGGGACTCCTACGAGCAGTACTTC; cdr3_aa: CASSLAGGDSYEQYF
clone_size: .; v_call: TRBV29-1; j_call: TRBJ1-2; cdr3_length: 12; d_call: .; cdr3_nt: TGCAGCGTTGACAGGCAGGGTTATGGCTACACCTTC; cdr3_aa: CSVDRQGYGYTF
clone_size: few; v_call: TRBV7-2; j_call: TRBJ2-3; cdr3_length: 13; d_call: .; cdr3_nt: TGTGCCAGCAGCGAGAAGGGCTCAGATACGCAGTATTTT; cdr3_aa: CASSEKGSDTQYF
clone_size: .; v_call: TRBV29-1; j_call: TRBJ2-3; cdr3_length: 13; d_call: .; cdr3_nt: TGCAGCGTTGAACAGGGTTACACAGATACGCAGTATTTT; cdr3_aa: CSVEQGYTDTQYF
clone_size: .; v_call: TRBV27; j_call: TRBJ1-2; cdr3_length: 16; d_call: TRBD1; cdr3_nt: TGTGCCAGCAGTCCCCGGGCAGGGGGAGTAAACTATGGCTACACCTTC; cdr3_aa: CASSPRAGGVNYGYTF
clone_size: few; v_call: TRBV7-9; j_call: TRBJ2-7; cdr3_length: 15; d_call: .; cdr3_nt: TGTGCCAGCACCCCTATGGGCCACGAATCAGACGAGCAGTACTTC; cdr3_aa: CASTPMGHESDEQYF
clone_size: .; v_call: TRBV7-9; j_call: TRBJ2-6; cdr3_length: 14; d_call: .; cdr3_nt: TGTGCCAGCAGCTCGGTGACTGGGGCCAACGTCCTGACTTTC; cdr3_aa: CASSSVTGANVLTF
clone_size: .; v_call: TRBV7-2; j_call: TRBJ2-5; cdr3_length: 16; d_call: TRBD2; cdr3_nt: TGTGCCAGCAGCCCCCCGATCCTAGCGGGGGAAGAGACCCAGTACTTC; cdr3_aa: CASSPPILAGEETQYF
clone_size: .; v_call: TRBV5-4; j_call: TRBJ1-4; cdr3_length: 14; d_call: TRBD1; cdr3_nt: TGTGCCAGCAGTAGCCGGGACAGGAATGAAAAACTGTTTTTT; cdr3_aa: CASSSRDRNEKLFF
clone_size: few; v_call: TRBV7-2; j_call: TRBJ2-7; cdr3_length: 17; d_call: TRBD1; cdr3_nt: TGTGCCAGCACCCCGCCGTCGGGGACAGGGGGTCTAAACGAGCAGTACTTC; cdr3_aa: CASTPPSGTGGLNEQYF
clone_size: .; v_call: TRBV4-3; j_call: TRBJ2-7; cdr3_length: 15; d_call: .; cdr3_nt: TGCGCCAGCAGCCAAGATCGTCGGAGCTCCTACGAGCAGTACTTC; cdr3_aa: CASSQDRRSSYEQYF
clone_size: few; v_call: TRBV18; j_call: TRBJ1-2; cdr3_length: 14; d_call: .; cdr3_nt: TGTGCCAGCTCACCAGCAGGCGGGAACTATGGCTACACCTTC; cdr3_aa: CASSPAGGNYGYTF